This TCR beta chain comes out of a study of blood T cell repertoires in COVID-19 (dated by TCRdb to between 2020 and 2021). Broadly, across the study: Collaborator samples came from the United States, Italy and Spain and covered acute and convalescent phases of COVID-19. The dataset comprised deeply sampled blood TCRbeta repertoires from subjects exposed to, actively infected with, or recovered from COVID-19. The repertoires were released in a freely available public database meant as a resource for research on the immune response to SARS-CoV-2. Samples came from the ongoing ImmuneRACE study (first 160 participants) plus 1,254 subjects from 6 global collaborators. The prospective study material was composed of cDNA or gDNA derived from T cells, B-cell-depleted T cells, or PBMCs. HLA class I and class II types, where available, came from metadata supplied by the sample provider rather than from assay-based typing. A de-identified subject ID, COVID-19 status, age in years and sex were almost always included in the sample metadata. Overall study outcomes, separate from this receptor: Clinical and demographic metadata were provided uncurated, with the amount varying by source and participant.

From a lookup of the germline V gene (reference sequence), CDR1 and CDR2 are GTSNPN and SVGIG. At the junction V is shortened by 4 bases and J by 7 bases; bases outside the gene matches: 6. The CDR3 runs 12 residues from the cysteine to the phenylalanine. The sequence is cut down to CDR3 DNA, 36 bases in frame from base 1. Whole blood was collected in K2EDTA tubes by collaborating institutions according to the institutions' own protocols. For TCRbeta analysis, collaborator samples were shipped as frozen whole blood, as isolated PBMCs, or as DNA extracted from either sample type. The immunoSEQ Assay, a bias-controlled multiplex PCR, was used to amplify TCRbeta CDR3 regions from genomic DNA. The study's processing was this. The number of nucleated cells in each sample was estimated by amplification of reference gene primers within the assay. To quantify the absolute abundance of each unique TCRbeta CDR3 rearrangement, sequence reads were collapsed and filtered. For each sample, productive Simpson clonality was calculated by taking the square root of Simpson's diversity index across productive rearrangements. This is the immuneACCESS table as TCRdb keeps it, with only in-frame sequences that have V and J called. A part of the clones is gone; compared with another copy, unresolved V genes explain less than half, and the rest is unexplained. V, J and clone size reflect that table, while D and trimming were determined from the DNA. Counted in this sample were about 230,000 clones; 75% to 90% of them appeared once. Jointly, the top ten make up 27% of the sample.

In regard to this clone: Its antigen is currently not known. No much larger clone is present one base from it, and per-base qualities are unavailable.

The chain was built from TRBV30 and TRBJ2-7; 8 central bases correspond to TRBD2. The sample was peripheral blood. The clonotype originates from a man in his forties with acute or convalescent COVID-19. The DNA sequence reads TGTGCCTGGACGGGAGGGCCAGGGGAGCAGTACTTC. It specifies CAWTGGPGEQYF.